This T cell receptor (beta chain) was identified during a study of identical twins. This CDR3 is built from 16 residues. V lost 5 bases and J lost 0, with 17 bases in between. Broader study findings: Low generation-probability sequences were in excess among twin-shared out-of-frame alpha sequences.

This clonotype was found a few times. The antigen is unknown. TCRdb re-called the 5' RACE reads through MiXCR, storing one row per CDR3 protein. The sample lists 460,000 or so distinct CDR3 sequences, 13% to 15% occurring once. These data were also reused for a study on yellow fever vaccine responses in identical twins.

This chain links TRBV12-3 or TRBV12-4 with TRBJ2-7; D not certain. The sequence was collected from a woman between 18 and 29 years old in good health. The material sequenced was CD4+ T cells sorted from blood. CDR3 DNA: TGTGCCAGCAGTACTAATCCCGGCGGCGGCTCCTACGAGCAGTACTTC. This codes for CASSTNPGGGSYEQYF.